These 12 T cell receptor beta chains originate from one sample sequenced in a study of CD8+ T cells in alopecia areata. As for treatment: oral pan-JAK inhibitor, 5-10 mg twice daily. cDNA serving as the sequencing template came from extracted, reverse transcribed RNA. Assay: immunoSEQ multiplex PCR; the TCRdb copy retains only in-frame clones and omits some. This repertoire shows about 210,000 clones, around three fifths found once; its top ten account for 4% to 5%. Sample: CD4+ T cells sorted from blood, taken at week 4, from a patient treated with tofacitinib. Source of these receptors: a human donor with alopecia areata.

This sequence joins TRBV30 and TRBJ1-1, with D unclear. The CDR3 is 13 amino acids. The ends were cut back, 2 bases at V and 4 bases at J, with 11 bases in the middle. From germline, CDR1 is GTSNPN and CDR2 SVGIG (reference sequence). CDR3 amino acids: CAWSSGWSTEAFF. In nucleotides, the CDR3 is TGTGCCTGGAGTTCTGGGTGGAGCACTGAAGCTTTCTTT.

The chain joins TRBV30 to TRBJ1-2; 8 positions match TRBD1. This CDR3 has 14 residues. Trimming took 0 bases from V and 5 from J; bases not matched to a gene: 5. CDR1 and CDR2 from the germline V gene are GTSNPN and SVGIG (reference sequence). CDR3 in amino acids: CAWSVAGGGYGYTF. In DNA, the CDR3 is TGTGCCTGGAGTGTTGCAGGGGGCGGTTATGGCTACACCTTC.

The CDR3 loop is CASSSFQGVTEAFF. CDR3 nucleotides: TGTGCCAGCAGCTCCTTTCAAGGGGTCACTGAAGCTTTCTTT. The chain couples TRBV14 to TRBJ1-1, with D possibly matching TRBD1 (5 bases). V gave up 5 bases and J gave up 4 bases, with 14 bases separating them. The CDR3 has 14 residues. Germline CDR1 and CDR2: SGHDN and FVKESK.

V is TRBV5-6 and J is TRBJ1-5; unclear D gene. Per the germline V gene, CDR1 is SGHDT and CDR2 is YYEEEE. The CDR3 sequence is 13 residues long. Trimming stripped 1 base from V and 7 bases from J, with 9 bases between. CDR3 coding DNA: TGTGCCAGCAGCTTGACGCGGGAACAGCCCCAGCATTTT. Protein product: CASSLTREQPQHF.

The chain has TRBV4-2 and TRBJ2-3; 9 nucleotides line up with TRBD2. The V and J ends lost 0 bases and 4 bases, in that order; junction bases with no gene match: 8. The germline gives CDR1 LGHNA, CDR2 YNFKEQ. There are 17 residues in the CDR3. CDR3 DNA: TGTGCCAGCAGCCAAGAGGCCCAGCGGGGGGCCGCAGATACGCAGTATTTT. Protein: CASSQEAQRGAADTQYF.

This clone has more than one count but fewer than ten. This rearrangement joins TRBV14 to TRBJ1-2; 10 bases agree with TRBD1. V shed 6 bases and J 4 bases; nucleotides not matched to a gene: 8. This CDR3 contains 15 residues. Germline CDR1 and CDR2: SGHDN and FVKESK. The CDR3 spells CASSPGTGVLYGYTF. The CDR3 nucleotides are TGTGCCAGCAGTCCCGGGACAGGGGTCCTCTATGGCTACACCTTC.

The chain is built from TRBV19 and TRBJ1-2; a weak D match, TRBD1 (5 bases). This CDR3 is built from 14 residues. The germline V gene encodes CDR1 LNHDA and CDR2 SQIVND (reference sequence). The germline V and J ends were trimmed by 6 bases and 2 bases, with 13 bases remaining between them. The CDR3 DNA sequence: TGTGCCAGTAGCCTAGGGGCGGTAAACTATGGCTACACCTTC. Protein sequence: CASSLGAVNYGYTF.

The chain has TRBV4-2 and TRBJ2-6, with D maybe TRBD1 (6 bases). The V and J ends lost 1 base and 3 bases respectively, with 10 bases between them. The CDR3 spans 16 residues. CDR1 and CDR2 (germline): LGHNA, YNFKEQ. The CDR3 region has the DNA TGTGCCAGCAGCCAAGTACAGGGATTTGGGGCCAACGTCCTGACTTTC. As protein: CASSQVQGFGANVLTF.

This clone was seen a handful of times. The CDR3 protein is CSVDTGTGKNTEAFF. As DNA, the CDR3 is TGCAGCGTTGATACGGGGACCGGGAAAAACACTGAAGCTTTCTTT. The chain employs TRBV29-1 and TRBJ1-1, with D possibly being TRBD1 (5 bases). The CDR3 spans 15 residues. CDR1 SQVTM and CDR2 ANQGSEA come from the germline V gene. Trimming stripped 3 bases from V and 2 bases from J, with 16 bases between.

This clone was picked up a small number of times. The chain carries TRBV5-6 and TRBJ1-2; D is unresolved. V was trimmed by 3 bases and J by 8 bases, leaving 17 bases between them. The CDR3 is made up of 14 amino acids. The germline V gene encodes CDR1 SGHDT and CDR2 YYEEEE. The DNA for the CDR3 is TGTGCCAGCAGCTCGGGTTCAGTCTCTCGGGGCTACACCTTC. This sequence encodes CASSSGSVSRGYTF. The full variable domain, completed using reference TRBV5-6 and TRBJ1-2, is DAGVTQSPTHLIKTRGQQVTLRCSPKSGHDTVSWYQQALGQGPQFIFQYYEEEERQRGNFPDRFSGHQFPNYSSELNVNALLLGDSALYLCASSSGSVSRGYTFGSGTRLTVV.

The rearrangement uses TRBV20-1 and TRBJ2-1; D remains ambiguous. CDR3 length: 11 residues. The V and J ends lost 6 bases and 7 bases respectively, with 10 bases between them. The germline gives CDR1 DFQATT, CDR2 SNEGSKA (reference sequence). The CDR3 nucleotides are TGCAGTGCCGTCTGGCGGAATGAGCAGTTCTTC. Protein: CSAVWRNEQFF.

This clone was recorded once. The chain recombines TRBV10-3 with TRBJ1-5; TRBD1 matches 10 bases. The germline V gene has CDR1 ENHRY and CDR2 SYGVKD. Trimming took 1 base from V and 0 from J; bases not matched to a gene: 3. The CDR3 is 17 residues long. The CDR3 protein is CAISEYGQGGSNQPQHF. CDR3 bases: TGTGCCATCAGTGAGTACGGACAGGGGGGTAGCAATCAGCCCCAGCATTTT.